The present TCR beta chain was sequenced within a study of blood T cell repertoires in COVID-19. Study-level information: The United States, Italy and Spain were the sources of the acute and convalescent COVID-19 samples. Nucleic acid was either cDNA or gDNA, and it came from T cells, B-cell-depleted T cells, or PBMCs.

The CDR3 consists of 18 residues. Trimming took 3 bases from V and 9 from J; bases not matched to a gene: 19. From germline, CDR1 is MNHNS and CDR2 SASEGT. Per the study methods: Reference gene primer amplification yielded estimated nucleated cell counts. Assay used: immunoSEQ multiplex PCR; TCRdb lists only in-frame clones, some missing. The DNA gave D and trimming, while V, J and clone size come from that table. Seen here are about 240,000 clones, approximately 86% observed once, and the top ten hold approximately 7.5%. The sample comprised peripheral blood. The receptor comes from a man between 60 and 70 years old who had recovered from COVID-19. The rearrangement links TRBV6-1 to TRBJ2-1, with 8 bases aligning to TRBD2. CDR3 amino acids: CASSDSQRRRGESGEQFF. CDR3 DNA: TGTGCCAGCAGTGATTCCCAGAGGAGGCGGGGGGAAAGTGGTGAGCAGTTCTTC.